This is a list of T cell receptor beta chains from one sample in a study of molecular identifiers for immune sequencing clone quantification. TCRdb processed the PCR reads anew with MiXCR; each CDR3 protein has one entry. Here the sample spans hundreds of thousands of distinct CDR3 sequences, over 20% being singletons. What was sequenced was naive CD8+ T cells from blood, with Jurkat cell RNA spiked in. These receptors all come from a human donor in good health. Some libraries in this study had Jurkat cell RNA spiked in. Each CDR3 is given with its conserved first and last residue. Clone size is stated in some rows and not others, as once, few, many or a class when expanded.

many | 13 | TRBV5-1 | CASTQRLGETQYF
. | 14 | TRBV3-1 | CASSPITEGDTQYF
many | 17 | TRBV7-8 | CASSPELDRGILGELFF
many | 12 | TRBV9 | CASSLSGVEQYF
many | 14 | TRBV6-5 | CASSYSAENTEAFF
many | 12 | TRBV5-4 | CASSEAPGEQYF
many | 13 | TRBV6-5 | CASGGQGTYEQYF
many | 13 | TRBV27 | CASSPSTGQPQHF
many | 17 | TRBV6-5 | CASSYSRGVTAKNIQYF
many | 16 | TRBV13 | CASSPRVDFENTEAFF
many | 13 | TRBV27 | CASSNSGTDQAHF
few | 18 | TRBV15 | CATSRDERTGTIGETQYF
. | 14 | TRBV6-2/TRBV6-3 | CASSYDSGPLAEHF
many | 12 | TRBV9 | CASSVEGLEAFF
many | 16 | TRBV7-9 | CASSLAVGEESGEQYF
many | 15 | TRBV30 | CAWSGRGFRQETQYF
. | 14 | TRBV12-3/TRBV12-4 | CASSLGGQVDEASF
. | 14 | TRBV16 | CASSQFVSTDTQYF
few | 18 | TRBV27 | CASSLAWATILSYNEQFF
. | 14 | TRBV7-9 | CASSLGLGSEELFF
many | 15 | TRBV12-3/TRBV12-4 | CASSSRTGGLETQYF
many | 13 | TRBV15 | CATSREDNSPLHF
many | 14 | TRBV6-2/TRBV6-3 | CASSYLGARVEQFF
many | 13 | TRBV29-1 | CSVGGTLRNEQFF
. | 12 | TRBV20-1 | CSAIGGQETQYF
many | 18 | TRBV4-2 | CASSQDRLGGQLNTEAFF
. | 20 | TRBV19 | CASSEGLREITGTGTGELFF
. | 17 | TRBV7-2 | CASSKKRGAVGVSTRYF
many | 13 | TRBV19 | CASSHTNAGVQYF
. | 16 | TRBV27 | CASSSTTSGGAYEQYF
. | 14 | TRBV6-2/TRBV6-3 | CAGSIHSGYNEQFF
. | 14 | TRBV29-1 | CSVEGLAAENIQYF
many | 13 | TRBV30 | CAWARDTSYEQYF
few | 12 | TRBV7-9 | CATGGLSYEQYF
many | 14 | TRBV29-1 | CSVDPRQAMMGYTF
. | 18 | TRBV12-3/TRBV12-4 | CASRTFTGQGVVVTETFF
many | 15 | TRBV19 | CASSPGQGAHYEQYF
. | 12 | TRBV5-4 | CASSPTGTEALF
few | 13 | TRBV20-1 | CSAAGGSSYEQYF
few | 14 | TRBV11-2 | CASTTDRETEKLFF
. | 14 | TRBV7-6 | CASKGSISTDTQCF
many | 15 | TRBV7-9 | CASSYLPKSTDTQYF
many | 14 | TRBV5-6 | CASTAPSANTEAFF
few | 13 | TRBV10-3 | CAISELQLYGYTF
many | 14 | TRBV6-4 | CATTLRGRTDTQYF
many | 11 | TRBV7-6 | CASSLDSPLHF
many | 12 | TRBV12-3/TRBV12-4 | CASSFGQVQAFF
many | 15 | TRBV7-2 | CASSLVFSSYNEQFF
. | 13 | TRBV6-5 | CASSSPDLYGYTF
many | 14 | TRBV20-1 | CSARARTGFIEQYF